The T cell receptor beta chain under discussion was sequenced for a study of cytomegalovirus exposure and HLA in healthy donors. Broader study findings: One variant, a missense change in DCLRE1C, was linked in a later analysis to TCR beta V- and J-gene trimming. Most TCR sequences were seen very rarely across donors, but some public TCRs occurred in many.

60 Vbeta and 13 Jbeta primers were used in PCR. The assay was immunoSEQ multiplex PCR, and TCRdb's table has in-frame clones only and misses some. The sample holds more than 140,000 clones. Concerning this clone: Its antigen remains unknown.

The clonotype was recovered from a woman younger than 30 in good health and CMV-seronegative. Sequencing was performed on PBMCs.

CDR3 nucleotide sequence: TGTGCCAGCAGCTCTAACGGACTTAACACCGGGGAGCTGTTTTTT. Translation gives CASSSNGLNTGELFF. The rearrangement uses TRBV7-6 and TRBJ2-2, with a tentative D call TRBD2 (5 bases). The CDR3 runs 15 residues. Germline V gene lookup returns CDR1 SGHVS and CDR2 FNYEAQ. V was cut by 4 bases and J by 2 bases, with 11 bases left in between.